A single T cell receptor beta chain is shown here with its context. This clone's antigen is unknown. Within one base of it there is no much larger clone, and no base qualities were kept. This entry belongs to a study of blood T cell repertoires in COVID-19 (dated by TCRdb to 2018 to 2020). About the full investigation: Collaborator samples came from the United States, Italy and Spain and covered acute and convalescent phases of COVID-19. The material from the prospective study consisted of cDNA or gDNA derived from T cells, B-cell-depleted T cells, or PBMCs. A freely available public database, intended as a resource for researchers studying the immune response to SARS-CoV-2, is where the repertoires were released. Where HLA class I and class II types were available, the types were taken from metadata supplied by the sample provider, not from assay-based typing. Sample metadata almost always included a de-identified subject ID, COVID-19 status, age in years and sex. The samples were drawn from two sources: the first 160 participants of the ongoing ImmuneRACE study, and 1,254 subjects contributed by 6 global collaborators. The dataset comprised deeply sampled blood TCRbeta repertoires from subjects exposed to, actively infected with, or recovered from COVID-19.

Its CDR3 holds 13 amino acids, cysteine through phenylalanine. Here the CDR3 DNA is all that survives: 39 bases in frame from base 1. Trimming at the junction amounts to 2 bases on V and 5 bases on J, and the germline ends lie 7 bases apart. The germline V gene encodes CDR1 KGHSH and CDR2 LQKENI. Overall results and qualifications from the work: The quantity of clinical and demographic metadata differed by source and by participant and was supplied without curation.

Each collaborating institution followed its own protocols to collect whole blood in K2EDTA tubes. For TCRbeta analysis, collaborator samples were shipped as frozen whole blood, as isolated PBMCs, or as DNA extracted from either sample type. TCRbeta CDR3 regions were amplified from genomic DNA using the immunoSEQ Assay, a bias-controlled multiplex PCR. As for how the authors treated the data: Nucleated cell counts per sample were estimated from amplification of reference gene primers within the assay. To quantify the absolute abundance of each unique TCRbeta CDR3 rearrangement, sequence reads were collapsed and filtered. For each sample, productive Simpson clonality was calculated by taking the square root of Simpson's diversity index across productive rearrangements. The immuneACCESS repertoire file appears here via TCRdb, limited to in-frame rearrangements. These files lack a portion of the clones; in checked studies, under half of the deficit traces to unresolved V genes, and the cause of the others is not known. The D gene and trimming were derived from the DNA, and the V and J assignments and clone size from that table. This sample holds roughly 230,000 clones; about 83% were observed only once. Roughly 9.4% of the sample is held by the ten biggest clonotypes.

The material sequenced was peripheral blood. The chain uses TRBV18 and TRBJ1-3; the D gene is perhaps TRBD1, on 5 matching bases. The clonotype originates from a man between 40 and 49 years old with active or convalescent COVID-19. The base sequence is TGTGCCAGCTCACCAGGGGCCCGAAACACCATATATTTT. This sequence encodes CASSPGARNTIYF.